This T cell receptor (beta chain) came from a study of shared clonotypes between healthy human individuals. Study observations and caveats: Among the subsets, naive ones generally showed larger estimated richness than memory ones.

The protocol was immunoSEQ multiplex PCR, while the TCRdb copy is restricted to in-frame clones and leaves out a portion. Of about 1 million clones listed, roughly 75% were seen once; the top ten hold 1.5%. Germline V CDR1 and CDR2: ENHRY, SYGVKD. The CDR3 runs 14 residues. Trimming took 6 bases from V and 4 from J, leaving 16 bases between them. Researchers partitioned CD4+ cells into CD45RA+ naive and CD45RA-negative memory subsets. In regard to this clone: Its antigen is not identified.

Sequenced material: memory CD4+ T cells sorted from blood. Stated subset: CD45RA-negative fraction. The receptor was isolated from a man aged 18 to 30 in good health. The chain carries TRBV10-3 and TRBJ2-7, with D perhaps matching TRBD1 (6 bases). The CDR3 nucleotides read TGTGCCATCAGGGATGGGGGCGTTGGGTACGAGCAGTACTTC. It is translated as CAIRDGGVGYEQYF.